This entry is about one TCR beta chain. No antigen is known for it. This sample stems from a study of T-cell memory formation after mild COVID-19. Study observations and caveats: Day 15 to 85 contracting clones showed balanced CD4/CD8; later expanders leaned CD4+. Confirmation of SARS-CoV-2 specificity was lacking for second-wave clones peaking day 37.

Trimming stripped 2 bases from V and 3 bases from J, with 7 bases between. Germline assignment: CDR1 KGHSH and CDR2 LQKENI. This CDR3 contains 13 residues. Researchers used 5'RACE with constant-segment primers to make TCR alpha and TCR beta cDNA libraries that carry sample barcodes and UMIs. TCRdb processed the 5' RACE reads anew with MiXCR; each CDR3 protein has one entry. The sample consists of 150,000 to 200,000 distinct CDR3 sequences, roughly a third of them appearing once. The sample comprised PBMCs or a T cell subset sorted from them (not recorded which). The sequence came from an adult woman who had mild COVID-19 (a few samples of this study predate the infection). Cell type and time point are not known. The genes are TRBV18 and TRBJ1-2; no firm D call. CDR3 in amino acids: CASSPEVDYGYTF. DNA of the CDR3: TGTGCCAGCTCACCAGAGGTCGACTATGGCTACACCTTC.